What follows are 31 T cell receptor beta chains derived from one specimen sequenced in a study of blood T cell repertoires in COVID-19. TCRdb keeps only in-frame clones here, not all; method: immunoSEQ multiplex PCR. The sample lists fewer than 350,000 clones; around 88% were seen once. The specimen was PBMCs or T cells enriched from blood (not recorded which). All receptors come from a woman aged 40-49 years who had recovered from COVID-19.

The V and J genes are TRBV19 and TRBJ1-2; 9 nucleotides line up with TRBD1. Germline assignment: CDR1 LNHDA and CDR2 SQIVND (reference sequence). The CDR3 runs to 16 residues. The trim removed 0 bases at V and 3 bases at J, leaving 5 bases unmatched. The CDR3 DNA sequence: TGTGCCAGTAGTATAGATGGACAGGGGACATACTATGGCTACACCTTC. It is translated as CASSIDGQGTYYGYTF.

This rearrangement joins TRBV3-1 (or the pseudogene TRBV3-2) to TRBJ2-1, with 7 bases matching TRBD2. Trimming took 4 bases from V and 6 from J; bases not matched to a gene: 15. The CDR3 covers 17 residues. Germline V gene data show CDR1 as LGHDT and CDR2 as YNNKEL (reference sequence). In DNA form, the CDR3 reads TGTGCCAGCAGCCCCCCCCTAGCGGCCCGGAAGCGCAATGAGCAGTTCTTC. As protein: CASSPPLAARKRNEQFF.

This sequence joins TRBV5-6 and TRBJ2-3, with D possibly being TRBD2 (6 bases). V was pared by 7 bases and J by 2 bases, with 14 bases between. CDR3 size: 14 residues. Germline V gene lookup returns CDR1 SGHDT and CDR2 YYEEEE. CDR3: CASGTGSYTDTQYF. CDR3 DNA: TGTGCCAGCGGGACTGGATCCTACACAGATACGCAGTATTTT.

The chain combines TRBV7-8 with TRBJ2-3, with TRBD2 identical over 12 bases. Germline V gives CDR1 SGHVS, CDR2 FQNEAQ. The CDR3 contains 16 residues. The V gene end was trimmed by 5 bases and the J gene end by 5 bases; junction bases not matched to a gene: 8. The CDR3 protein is CASSARLAGDVDTQYF. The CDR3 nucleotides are TGTGCCAGCAGCGCCCGACTAGCGGGAGATGTAGATACGCAGTATTTT.

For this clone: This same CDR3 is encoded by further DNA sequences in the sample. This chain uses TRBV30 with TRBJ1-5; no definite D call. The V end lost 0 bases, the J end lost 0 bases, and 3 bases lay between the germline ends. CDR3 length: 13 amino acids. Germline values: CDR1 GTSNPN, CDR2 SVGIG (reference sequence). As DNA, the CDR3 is TGTGCCTGGAGTGTGAGTAGCAATCAGCCCCAGCATTTT. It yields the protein CAWSVSSNQPQHF. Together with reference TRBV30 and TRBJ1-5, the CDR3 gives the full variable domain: SQTIHQWPATLVQPVGSPLSLECTVEGTSNPNLYWYRQAAGRGLQLLFYSVGIGQISSEVPQNLSASRPQDRQFILSSKKLLLSDSGFYLCAWSVSSNQPQHFGDGTRLSIL.

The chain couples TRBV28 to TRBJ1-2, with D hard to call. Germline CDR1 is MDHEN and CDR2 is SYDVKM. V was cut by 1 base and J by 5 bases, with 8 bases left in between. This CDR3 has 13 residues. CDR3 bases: TGTGCCAGCAGTTTATACGGGAGGTATGGCTACACCTTC. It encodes CASSLYGRYGYTF.

CDR3 nucleotide sequence: TGCGCCAGCAGCCGGTCCGGACTAGCGGGATTGGATACGCAGTATTTT. It translates to CASSRSGLAGLDTQYF. The rearrangement uses TRBV4-3 and TRBJ2-3, with 12 nucleotides matching TRBD2. Germline CDR1 reads LGHNA; CDR2 reads YSLEER. The CDR3 is 16 residues long. Germline trimming cut 4 bases from V and 6 bases from J; bases unmatched to any gene: 8.

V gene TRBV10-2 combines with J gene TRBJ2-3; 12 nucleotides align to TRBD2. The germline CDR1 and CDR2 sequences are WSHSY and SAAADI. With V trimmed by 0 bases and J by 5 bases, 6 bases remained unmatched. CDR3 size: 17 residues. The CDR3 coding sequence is TGCGCCAGCAGTGAGTCCTCTCTAGCGGGAGGGCAAGATACGCAGTATTTT. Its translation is CASSESSLAGGQDTQYF.

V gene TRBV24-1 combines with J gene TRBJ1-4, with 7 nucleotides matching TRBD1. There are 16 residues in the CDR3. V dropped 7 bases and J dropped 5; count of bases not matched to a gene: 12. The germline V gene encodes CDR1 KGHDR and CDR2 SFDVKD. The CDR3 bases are TGTGCCACCAGGACGGGGCGACAGGGTGAGAATGAAAAACTGTTTTTT. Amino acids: CATRTGRQGENEKLFF.

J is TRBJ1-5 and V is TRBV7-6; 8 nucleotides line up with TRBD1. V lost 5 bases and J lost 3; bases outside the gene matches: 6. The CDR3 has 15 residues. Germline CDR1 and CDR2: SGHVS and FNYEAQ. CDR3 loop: CASSAGTGFNQPQHF. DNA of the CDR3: TGTGCCAGCAGCGCCGGGACAGGTTTCAATCAGCCCCAGCATTTT. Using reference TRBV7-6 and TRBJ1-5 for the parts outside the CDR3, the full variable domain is GAGVSQSPRYKVTKRGQDVALRCDPISGHVSLYWYRQALGQGPEFLTYFNYEAQQDKSGLPNDRFSAERPEGSISTLTIQRTEQRDSAMYRCASSAGTGFNQPQHFGDGTRLSIL.

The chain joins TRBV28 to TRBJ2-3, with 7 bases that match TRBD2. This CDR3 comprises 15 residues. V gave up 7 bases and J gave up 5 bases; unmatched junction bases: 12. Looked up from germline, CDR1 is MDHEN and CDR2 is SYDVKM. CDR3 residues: CASNSWAGVLDTQYF. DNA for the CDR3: TGTGCCAGCAATAGTTGGGCGGGAGTATTAGATACGCAGTATTTT.

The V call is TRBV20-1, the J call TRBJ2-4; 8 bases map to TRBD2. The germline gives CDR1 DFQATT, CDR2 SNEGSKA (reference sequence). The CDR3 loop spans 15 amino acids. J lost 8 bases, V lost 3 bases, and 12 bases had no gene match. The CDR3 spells CSASHGGAGADIQYF. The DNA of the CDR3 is TGCAGTGCTAGTCACGGAGGAGCGGGAGCGGACATTCAGTACTTC.

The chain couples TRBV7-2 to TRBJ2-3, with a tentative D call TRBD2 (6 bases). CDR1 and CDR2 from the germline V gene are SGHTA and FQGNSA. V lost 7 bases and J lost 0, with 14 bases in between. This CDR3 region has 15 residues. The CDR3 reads CASTLGGASTDTQYF. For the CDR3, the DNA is TGTGCCAGCACCCTCGGGGGAGCGAGCACAGATACGCAGTATTTT.

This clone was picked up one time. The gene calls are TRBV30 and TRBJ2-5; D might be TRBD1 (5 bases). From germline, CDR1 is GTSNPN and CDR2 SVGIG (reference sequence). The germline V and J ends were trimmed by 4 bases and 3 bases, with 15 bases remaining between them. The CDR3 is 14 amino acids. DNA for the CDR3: TGTGCCTGGACCTTACTGACAGTTAAAGAGACCCAGTACTTC. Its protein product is CAWTLLTVKETQYF.

The CDR3 bases are TGTGCCTGGAGTACGGGGATCTCTGGAAACACCATATATTTT. It translates to CAWSTGISGNTIYF. This chain links TRBV30 with TRBJ1-3; D not certain. The V gene lost 2 bases and the J gene lost 0 bases, with 8 bases spanning the gap. Germline CDR1 reads GTSNPN; CDR2 reads SVGIG (reference sequence). CDR3 length: 14 residues.

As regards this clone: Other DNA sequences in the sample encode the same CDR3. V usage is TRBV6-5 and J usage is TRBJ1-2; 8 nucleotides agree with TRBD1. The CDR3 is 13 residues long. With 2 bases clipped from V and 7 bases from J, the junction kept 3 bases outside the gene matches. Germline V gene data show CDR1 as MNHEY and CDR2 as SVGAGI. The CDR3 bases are TGTGCCAGCAGTTACCGACAGGGGTCTGGCTACACCTTC. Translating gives CASSYRQGSGYTF.

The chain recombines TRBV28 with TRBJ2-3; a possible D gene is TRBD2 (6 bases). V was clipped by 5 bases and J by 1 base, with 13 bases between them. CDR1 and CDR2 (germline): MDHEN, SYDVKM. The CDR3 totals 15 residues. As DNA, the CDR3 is TGTGCCAGCAGTCAATACGGGAGTGGCACAGATACGCAGTATTTT. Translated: CASSQYGSGTDTQYF.

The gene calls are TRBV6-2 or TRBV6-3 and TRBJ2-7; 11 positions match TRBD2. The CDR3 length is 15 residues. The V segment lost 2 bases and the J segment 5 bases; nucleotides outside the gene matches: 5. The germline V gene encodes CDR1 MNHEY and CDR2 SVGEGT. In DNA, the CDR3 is TGTGCCAGCAGTTACGTCACTAGCGGGAGCCACGAGCAGTACTTC. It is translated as CASSYVTSGSHEQYF.

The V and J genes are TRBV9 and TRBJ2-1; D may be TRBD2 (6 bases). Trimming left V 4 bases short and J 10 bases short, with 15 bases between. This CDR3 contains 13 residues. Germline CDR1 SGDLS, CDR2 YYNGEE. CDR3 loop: CASSPPGLREQFF. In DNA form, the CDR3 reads TGTGCCAGCAGCCCGCCGGGACTCAGGGAGCAGTTCTTC.

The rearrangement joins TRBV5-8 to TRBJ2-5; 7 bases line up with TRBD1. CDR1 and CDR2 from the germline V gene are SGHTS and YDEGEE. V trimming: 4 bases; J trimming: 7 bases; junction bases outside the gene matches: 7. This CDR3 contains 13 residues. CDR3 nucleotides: TGTGCCAGCAGCCCCGGGACAGCGAGGACCCAGTACTTC. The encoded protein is CASSPGTARTQYF. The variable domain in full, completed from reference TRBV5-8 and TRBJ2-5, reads EAGVTQSPTHLIKTRGQQATLRCSPISGHTSVYWYQQALGLGLQFLLWYDEGEERNRGNFPPRFSGRQFPNYSSELNVNALELEDSALYLCASSPGTARTQYFGPGTRLLVL.

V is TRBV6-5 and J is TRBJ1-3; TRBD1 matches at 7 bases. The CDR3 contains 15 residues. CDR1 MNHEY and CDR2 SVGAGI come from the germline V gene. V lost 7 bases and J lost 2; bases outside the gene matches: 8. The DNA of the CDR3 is TGTGCCAGCACCCTTGAGGGGGCGGCTGGAAACACCATATATTTT. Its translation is CASTLEGAAGNTIYF.

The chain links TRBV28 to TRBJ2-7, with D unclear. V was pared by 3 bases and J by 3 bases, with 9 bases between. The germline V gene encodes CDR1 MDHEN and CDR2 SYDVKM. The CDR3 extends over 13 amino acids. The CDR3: CASSFARLYEQYF. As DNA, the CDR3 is TGTGCCAGCAGTTTTGCCAGACTCTACGAGCAGTACTTC.

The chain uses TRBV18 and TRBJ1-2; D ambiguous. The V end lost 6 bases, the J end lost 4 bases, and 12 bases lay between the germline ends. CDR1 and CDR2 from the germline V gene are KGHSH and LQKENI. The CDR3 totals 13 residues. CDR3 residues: CASSALVIYGYTF. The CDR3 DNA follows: TGTGCCAGCTCCGCGCTGGTGATCTATGGCTACACCTTC.

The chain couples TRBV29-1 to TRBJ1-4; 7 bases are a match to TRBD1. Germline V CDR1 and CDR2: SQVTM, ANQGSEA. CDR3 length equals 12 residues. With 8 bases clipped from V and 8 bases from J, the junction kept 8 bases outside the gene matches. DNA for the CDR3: TGCAGCATCCGACAGGGACCCGAAAAACTGTTTTTT. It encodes CSIRQGPEKLFF.

This chain's CDR3 is CASSQYSGGATEAFF. Written as DNA, the CDR3 is TGTGCCAGCAGCCAATATTCGGGAGGGGCCACTGAAGCTTTCTTT. The chain is built from TRBV3-1 (or the pseudogene TRBV3-2) and TRBJ1-1; possibly TRBD1 for D (5 bases). Germline loops: CDR1 LGHDT, CDR2 YNNKEL (reference sequence). The CDR3 length is 15 residues. Trimming took off 2 bases at V and 4 bases at J, with 14 bases between the two ends.

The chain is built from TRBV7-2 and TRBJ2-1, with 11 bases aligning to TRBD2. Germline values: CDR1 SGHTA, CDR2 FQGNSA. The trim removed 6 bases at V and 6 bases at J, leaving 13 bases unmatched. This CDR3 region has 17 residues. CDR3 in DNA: TGTGCCAGCAGTTCGCCCAATATAGCGGGAGGGCCCAATGAGCAGTTCTTC. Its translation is CASSSPNIAGGPNEQFF.

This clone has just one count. The CDR3 region has the DNA TGTGCCAGCGGGCCCCGGGGCACCATATATTTT. As protein: CASGPRGTIYF. The chain uses TRBV12-3 or TRBV12-4 and TRBJ1-3; D is unresolved. There are 11 residues in the CDR3. V dropped 8 bases and J dropped 9 bases, with 11 bases sitting between them.

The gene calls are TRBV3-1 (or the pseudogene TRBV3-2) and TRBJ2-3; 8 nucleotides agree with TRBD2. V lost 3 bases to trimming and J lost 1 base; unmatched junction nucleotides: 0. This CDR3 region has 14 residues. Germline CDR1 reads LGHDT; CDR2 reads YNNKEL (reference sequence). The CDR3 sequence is CASSHSGGTDTQYF. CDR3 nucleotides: TGTGCCAGCAGCCATAGCGGGGGCACAGATACGCAGTATTTT.

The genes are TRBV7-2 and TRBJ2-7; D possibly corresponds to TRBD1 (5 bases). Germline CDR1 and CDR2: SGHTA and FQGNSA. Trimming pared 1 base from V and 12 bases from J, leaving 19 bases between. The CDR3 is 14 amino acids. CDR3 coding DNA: TGTGCCAGCAGCTTAGGACCCCAGGGTCAGGCGCGGTACTTC. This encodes CASSLGPQGQARYF.

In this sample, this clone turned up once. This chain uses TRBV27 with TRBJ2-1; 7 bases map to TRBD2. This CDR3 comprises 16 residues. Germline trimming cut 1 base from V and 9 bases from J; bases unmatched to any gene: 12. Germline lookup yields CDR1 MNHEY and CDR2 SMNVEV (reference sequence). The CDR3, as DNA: TGTGCCAGCAGTTTATATACGACGGGAGGACTGGGTGAGCAGTTCTTC. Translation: CASSLYTTGGLGEQFF.

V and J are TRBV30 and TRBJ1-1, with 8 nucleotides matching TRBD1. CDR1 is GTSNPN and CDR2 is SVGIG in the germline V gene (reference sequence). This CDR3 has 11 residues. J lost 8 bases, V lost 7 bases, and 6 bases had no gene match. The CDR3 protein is CASSRDREAFF. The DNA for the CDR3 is TGTGCCTCGTCCCGGGACAGGGAAGCTTTCTTT.